The 8 T cell receptor beta chains given below trace back to one sample, sequenced in a study of beta chain features in type 1 diabetes. The whole isolated RNA underwent reverse transcription, so sequencing captured expressed TCRB transcripts. The assay was immunoSEQ multiplex PCR, and TCRdb's table has in-frame clones only and misses some. The table lists under 550,000 clones, approximately 10% of them singletons, with 0.045% to 0.05% in the top ten. The sample was naive CD4+ T cells from blood. The receptors were gathered from a woman aged 18-30 years in good health.

The gene calls are TRBV6-5 and TRBJ2-1; tentative D call: TRBD2 (6 bases). The CDR3 length is 13 residues. Germline CDR1 and CDR2: MNHEY and SVGAGI. Trimming took 10 bases from V and 4 from J, leaving 14 bases between them. The CDR3: CATEDYSYNEQFF. As DNA, the CDR3 is TGTGCCACGGAGGACTACTCTTACAATGAGCAGTTCTTC.

The chain links TRBV4-2 to TRBJ1-4; 8 positions agree with TRBD1. The germline V gene encodes CDR1 LGHNA and CDR2 YNFKEQ. CDR3 length: 16 residues. The junction had 11 bases not matched to a gene; V was cut back by 4 bases and J by 7 bases. CDR3 coding DNA: TGTGCCAGCAGCCGAAAGGCACAGGGGGGTGGTGAAAAACTGTTTTTT. Amino acids: CASSRKAQGGGEKLFF.

J is TRBJ2-5 and V is TRBV20-1; 7 bases are shared with TRBD2. V dropped 6 bases and J dropped 5; count of bases not matched to a gene: 3. Germline V lookup: CDR1 DFQATT, CDR2 SNEGSKA (reference sequence). The CDR3 contains 11 residues. The CDR3 region has the DNA TGCAGTGCGTCCGGGGGGGAGACCCAGTACTTC. Translating gives CSASGGETQYF.

This clone was detected only a few times. The V and J genes are TRBV6-4 and TRBJ2-7; D unclear. Trimming took 5 bases from V and 1 from J, leaving 18 bases between them. Germline V gene sequence: CDR1 MRHNA, CDR2 SNTAGT. CDR3 length: 16 residues. The CDR3 DNA follows: TGTGCCAGCAGTATGTGGTCGGTGCTGCGATCCTACGAGCAGTACGTC. This encodes CASSMWSVLRSYEQYV.

CDR3 in DNA: TGTGCCAGCAGTCGCGTCGGCGCCCAAGAGACCCAGTACTTC. This gives the protein CASSRVGAQETQYF. The chain employs TRBV25-1 and TRBJ2-5; D gene unclear. CDR3 length equals 14 residues. The germline V gene encodes CDR1 MGHDK and CDR2 SYGVNS. Trimming took off 5 bases at V and 1 base at J, with 11 bases between the two ends.

This clone was seen a handful of times. The chain recombines TRBV19 with TRBJ2-3; TRBD2 agrees at 9 bases. This CDR3 has 16 amino acids. Looked up from germline, CDR1 is LNHDA and CDR2 is SQIVND (reference sequence). The junction had 8 bases not matched to a gene; V was cut back by 3 bases and J by 4 bases. The chain's CDR3 is CASSIVSGRRADTQYF. The CDR3 coding sequence is TGTGCCAGTAGTATCGTCAGCGGGAGGCGGGCAGATACGCAGTATTTT.

This clone was seen a handful of times. The chain is built from TRBV5-1 and TRBJ2-7, with D possibly being TRBD1 (5 bases). This CDR3 has 12 residues. Germline lookup yields CDR1 SGHRS and CDR2 YFSETQ. The ends were cut back, 2 bases at V and 3 bases at J, with 6 bases in the middle. CDR3 protein: CASSLRGYEQYV. The CDR3 nucleotides read TGCGCCAGCAGCTTAAGGGGCTACGAGCAGTACGTC.

The rearrangement links TRBV25-1 to TRBJ1-1, with D uncertain. The CDR3 has 14 amino acids. The V and J ends lost 9 bases and 0 bases respectively, with 14 bases between them. Per germline, CDR1 MGHDK and CDR2 SYGVNS. CDR3 sequence: CARIGVLMNTEAFF. The CDR3 DNA reads TGTGCCAGGATTGGTGTTCTTATGAACACTGAAGCTTTCTTT.